A single T cell receptor (beta chain) is shown here with its context. The CDR3 goes on 3 residues after the read ends, and that part is filled in from the germline J gene. The germline CDR1 and CDR2 sequences are SQVTM and ANQGSEA. The CDR3 is 12 amino acids. Genomic DNA, averaging roughly 1,200 ng per sample, yielded TCR beta CDR3 via immunoSEQ. The assay was immunoSEQ multiplex PCR, and TCRdb's table has in-frame clones only and misses some. This table lists fewer than 50,000 clones. This entry belongs to a study of T cells in women clearing cervical HPV infection. The V gene is TRBV29-1, the J gene TRBJ1-1, with D maybe TRBD1 (5 bases). This clonotype originated in a woman aged 18 to 75 with a cervical HPV16 infection that either progressed to CIN3+ or cleared (not recorded which). Sequencing used blood buffy coat. This CDR3 reads CSAWTGGREAFF. CDR3 DNA (partial): TGCAGCGCCTGGACGGGGGGACGAGAA.